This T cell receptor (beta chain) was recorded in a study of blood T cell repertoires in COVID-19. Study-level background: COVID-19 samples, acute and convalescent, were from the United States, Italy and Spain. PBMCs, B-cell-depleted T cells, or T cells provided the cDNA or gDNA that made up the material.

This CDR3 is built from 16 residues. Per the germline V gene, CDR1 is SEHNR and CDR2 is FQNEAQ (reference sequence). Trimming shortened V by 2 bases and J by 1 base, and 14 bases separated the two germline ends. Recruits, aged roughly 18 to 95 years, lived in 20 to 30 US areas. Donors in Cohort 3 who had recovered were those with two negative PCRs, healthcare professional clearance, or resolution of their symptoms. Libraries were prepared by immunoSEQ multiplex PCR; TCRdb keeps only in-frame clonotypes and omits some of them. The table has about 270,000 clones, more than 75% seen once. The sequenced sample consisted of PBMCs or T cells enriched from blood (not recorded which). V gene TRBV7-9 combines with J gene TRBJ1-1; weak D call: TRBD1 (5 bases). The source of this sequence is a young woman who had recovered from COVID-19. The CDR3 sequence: CASSLWDLGRNTEAFF. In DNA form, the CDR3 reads TGTGCCAGCAGCTTATGGGACTTGGGAAGGAACACTGAAGCTTTCTTT.